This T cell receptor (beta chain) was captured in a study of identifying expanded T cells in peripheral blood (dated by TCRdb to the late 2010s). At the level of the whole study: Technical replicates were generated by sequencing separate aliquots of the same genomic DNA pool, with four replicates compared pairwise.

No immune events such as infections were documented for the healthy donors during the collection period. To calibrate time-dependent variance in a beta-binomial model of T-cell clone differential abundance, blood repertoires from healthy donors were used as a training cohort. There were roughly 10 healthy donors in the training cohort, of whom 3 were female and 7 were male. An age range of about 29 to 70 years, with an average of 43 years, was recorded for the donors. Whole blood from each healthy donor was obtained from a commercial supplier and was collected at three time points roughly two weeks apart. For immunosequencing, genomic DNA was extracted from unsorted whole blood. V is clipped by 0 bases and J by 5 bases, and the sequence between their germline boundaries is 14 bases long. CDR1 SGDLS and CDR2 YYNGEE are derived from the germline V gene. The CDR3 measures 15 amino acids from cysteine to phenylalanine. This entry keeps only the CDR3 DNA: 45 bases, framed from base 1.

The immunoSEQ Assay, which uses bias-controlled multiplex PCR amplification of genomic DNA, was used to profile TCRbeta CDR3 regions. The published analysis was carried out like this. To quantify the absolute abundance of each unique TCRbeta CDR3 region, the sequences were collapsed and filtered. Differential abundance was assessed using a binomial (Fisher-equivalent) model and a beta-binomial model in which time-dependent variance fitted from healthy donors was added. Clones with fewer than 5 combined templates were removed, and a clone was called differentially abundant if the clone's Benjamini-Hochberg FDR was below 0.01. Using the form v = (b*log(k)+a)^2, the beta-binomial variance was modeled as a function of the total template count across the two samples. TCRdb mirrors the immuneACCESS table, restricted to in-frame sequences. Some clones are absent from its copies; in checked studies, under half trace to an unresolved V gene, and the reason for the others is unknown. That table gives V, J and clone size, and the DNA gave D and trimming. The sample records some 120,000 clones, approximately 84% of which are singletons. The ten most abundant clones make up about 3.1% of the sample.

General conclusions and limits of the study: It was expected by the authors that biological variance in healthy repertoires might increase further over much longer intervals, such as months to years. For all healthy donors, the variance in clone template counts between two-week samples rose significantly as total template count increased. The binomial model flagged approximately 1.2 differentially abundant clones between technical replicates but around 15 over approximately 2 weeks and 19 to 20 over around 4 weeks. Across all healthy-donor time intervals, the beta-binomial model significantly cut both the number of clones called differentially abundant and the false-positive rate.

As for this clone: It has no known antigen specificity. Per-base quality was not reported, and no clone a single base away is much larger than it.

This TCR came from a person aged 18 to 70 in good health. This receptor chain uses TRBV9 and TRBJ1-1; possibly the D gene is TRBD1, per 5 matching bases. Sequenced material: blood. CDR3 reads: CASSVVGPGGTEAFF. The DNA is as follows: TGTGCCAGCAGCGTAGTAGGCCCCGGGGGAACTGAAGCTTTCTTT.